This is a list of T cell receptor beta chains from one sample in a study of cytomegalovirus exposure and HLA in healthy donors. Some clones are missing from TCRdb's copy, which holds only in-frame ones; the method was immunoSEQ multiplex PCR. The sample shows 150,000 to 200,000 clones, 75% to 85% of them seen only once. Sequenced sample: PBMCs. These receptors were taken from a man aged 45-65 years in good health and CMV-seropositive. Each CDR3 is given with its conserved first and last residue. A D gene is named only where the DNA matches it firmly. Clone size appears in some rows only: once, few, many, or a class for an expanded clone.

d_call | j_call | clone_size | v_call | cdr3_aa | cdr3_nt
TRBD1 | TRBJ1-3 | - | TRBV29-1 | CSVVGQDENTIYF | TGCAGCGTAGTAGGACAGGACGAAAACACCATATATTTT
- | TRBJ2-5 | once | TRBV6-1 | CASSEVLETQYF | TGTGCCAGCAGTGAAGTATTGGAGACCCAGTACTTC
TRBD1 | TRBJ1-1 | - | TRBV10-3 | CAISAADRGAAAFF | TGTGCCATCAGTGCGGCCGACAGGGGAGCAGCAGCTTTCTTT
TRBD2 | TRBJ2-1 | - | TRBV19 | CASSTPSSGGINEQFF | TGTGCCAGTAGTACCCCATCTAGCGGGGGCATCAATGAGCAGTTCTTC
TRBD1 | TRBJ1-5 | - | TRBV5-1 | CASSLGQGDQPQHF | TGCGCCAGCAGCTTGGGACAGGGAGATCAGCCCCAGCATTTT
TRBD1 | TRBJ1-1 | - | TRBV10-3 | CAISANTGTVNTEAFF | TGTGCCATCAGCGCTAATACCGGGACAGTTAACACTGAAGCTTTCTTT
- | TRBJ1-5 | once | TRBV5-1 | CASSSNGGTNQPQHF | TGCGCCAGCAGCTCCAATGGGGGGACGAATCAGCCCCAGCATTTT
- | TRBJ2-6 | - | TRBV21-1 | CASSAAGGSSGANVLTF | TGTGCCAGCAGCGCAGCAGGGGGTTCTTCTGGGGCCAACGTCCTGACTTTC
- | TRBJ1-1 | - | TRBV4-3 | CASSQNEERFTYKAFF | TGCGCCAGCAGCCAGAACGAAGAGCGTTTCACCTACAAGGCTTTCTTT
TRBD1 | TRBJ1-3 | - | TRBV11-2 | CASSLDRAGGNTIYF | TGTGCCAGCAGCTTGGACAGGGCGGGAGGAAACACCATATATTTT